The present entry profiles one TCR beta chain with its context. Its cognate antigen is unknown. This sample is drawn from a study of T cells after yellow fever vaccination. Points from the study as a whole: Faster peaking, at day 5 versus 15, marked a secondary response that was weaker.

J was trimmed by 2 bases and V by 5 bases; bases with no gene match: 4. Per germline, CDR1 DFQATT and CDR2 SNEGSKA (reference sequence). CDR3 length: 14 amino acids. From the 5' RACE reads, TCRdb called clonotypes with MiXCR, one entry per CDR3 protein. The table lists about 320,000 distinct CDR3 sequences, over 8.5% of them singletons. This sequence originates from a man aged 18 to 30 who received the YFV17D yellow fever vaccine. The material was CD4+ T cells sorted from PBMCs, obtained 45 days after the yellow fever booster vaccination. The rearrangement joins TRBV20-1 to TRBJ1-2, with TRBD1 identical over 11 bases. CDR3 coding DNA: TGCAGTGCTCCCTGGACAGGGGGCAACTATGGCTACACCTTC. Residues: CSAPWTGGNYGYTF.